This TCR beta chain is drawn from a study of Ad26.COV2.S vaccination and SARS-CoV-2 variants. Germline-derived CDR1 and CDR2 are SGHRS and YFSETQ. Between the trimmed V and J ends, which lost 0 bases and 2 bases, there was a span of 14 bases. The CDR3 runs to 16 residues. The data were produced by immunoSEQ multiplex PCR, yet TCRdb's version contains in-frame clones alone and is incomplete. The repertoire holds about 320,000 clones, with around 83% as singletons. Described treatment: 19 received Ad26.COV2.S at low or high dose, single or two shots; a few received placebo; per-sample allocation not given. Samples were taken on day 63 after the first vaccine or placebo injection. An Ad26 vector was used to express Wuhan-strain SARS-CoV-2 spike as the vaccine.

The V and J genes are TRBV5-1 and TRBJ1-2, with D uncertain. The clonotype comes from a person between 18 and 65 years old who received the Ad26.COV2.S COVID-19 vaccine or a placebo. This material consisted of peripheral blood, taken in a trial of Ad26.COV2.S vaccine versus placebo. The CDR3 bases are TGCGCCAGCAGCTTGGGTTGGGAACTTAACAACTATGGCTACACCTTC. This translates into CASSLGWELNNYGYTF.